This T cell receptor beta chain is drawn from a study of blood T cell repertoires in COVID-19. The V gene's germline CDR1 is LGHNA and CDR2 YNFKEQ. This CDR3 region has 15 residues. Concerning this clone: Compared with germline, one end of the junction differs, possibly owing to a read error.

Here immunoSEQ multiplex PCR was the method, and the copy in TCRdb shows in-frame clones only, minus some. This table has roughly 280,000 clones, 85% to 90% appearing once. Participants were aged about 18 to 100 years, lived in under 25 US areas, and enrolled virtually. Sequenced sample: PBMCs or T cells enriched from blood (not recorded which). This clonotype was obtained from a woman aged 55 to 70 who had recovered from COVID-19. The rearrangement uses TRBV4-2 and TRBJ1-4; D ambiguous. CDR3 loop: CASSPPSRGHEKLFF. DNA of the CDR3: TGTGCCAGCAGCCCCCCCTCCAGAGGCCATGAAAAGCTGTTTTTT.